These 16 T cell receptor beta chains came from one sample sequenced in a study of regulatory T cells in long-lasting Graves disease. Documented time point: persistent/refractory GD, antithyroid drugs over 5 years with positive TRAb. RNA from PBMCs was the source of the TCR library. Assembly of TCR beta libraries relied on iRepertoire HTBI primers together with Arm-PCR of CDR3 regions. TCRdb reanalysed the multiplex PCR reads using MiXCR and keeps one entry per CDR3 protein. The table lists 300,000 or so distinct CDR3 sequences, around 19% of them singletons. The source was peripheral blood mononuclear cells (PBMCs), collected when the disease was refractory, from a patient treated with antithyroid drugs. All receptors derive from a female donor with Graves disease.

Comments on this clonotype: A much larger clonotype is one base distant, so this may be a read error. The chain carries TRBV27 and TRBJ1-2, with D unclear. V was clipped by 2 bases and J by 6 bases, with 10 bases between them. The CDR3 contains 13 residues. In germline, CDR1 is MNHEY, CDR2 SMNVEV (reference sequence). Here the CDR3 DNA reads TGTGCCAGCAGTTTAGGAGTAAGGGATGGCTACACCTTC. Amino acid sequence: CASSLGVRDGYTF.

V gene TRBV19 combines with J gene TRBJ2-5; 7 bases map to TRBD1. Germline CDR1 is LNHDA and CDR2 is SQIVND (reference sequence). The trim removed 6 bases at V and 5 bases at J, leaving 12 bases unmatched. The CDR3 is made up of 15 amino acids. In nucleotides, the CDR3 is TGTGCCAGTAGAAGACACGGACAGGTCGGGGAGACCCAGTACTTC. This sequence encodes CASRRHGQVGETQYF.

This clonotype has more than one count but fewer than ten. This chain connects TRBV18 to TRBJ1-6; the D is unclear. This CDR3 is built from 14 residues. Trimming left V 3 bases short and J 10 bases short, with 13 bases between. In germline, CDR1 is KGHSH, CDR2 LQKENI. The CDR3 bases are TGTGCCAGCTCACCCGGCAGCGAGGGCTCACCCCTCCACTTT. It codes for CASSPGSEGSPLHF. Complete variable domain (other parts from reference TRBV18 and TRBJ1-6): NAGVMQNPRHLVRRRGQEARLRCSPMKGHSHVYWYRQLPEEGLKFMVYLQKENIIDESGMPKERFSAEFPKEGPSILRIQQVVRGDSAAYFCASSPGSEGSPLHFGNGTRLTVT.

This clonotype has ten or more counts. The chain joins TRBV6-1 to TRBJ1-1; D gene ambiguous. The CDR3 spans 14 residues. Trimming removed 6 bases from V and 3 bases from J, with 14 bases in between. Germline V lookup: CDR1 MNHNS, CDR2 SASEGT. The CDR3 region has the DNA TGTGCCAGCAGCTTTACTGCGGACGACACTGAAGCTTTCTTT. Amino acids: CASSFTADDTEAFF.

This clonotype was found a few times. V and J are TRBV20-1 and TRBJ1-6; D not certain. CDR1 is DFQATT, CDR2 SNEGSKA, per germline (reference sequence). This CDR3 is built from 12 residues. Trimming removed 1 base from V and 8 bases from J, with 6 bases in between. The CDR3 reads CSARAGDSPLHF. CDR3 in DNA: TGCAGTGCTAGAGCCGGGGATTCACCCCTCCACTTT.

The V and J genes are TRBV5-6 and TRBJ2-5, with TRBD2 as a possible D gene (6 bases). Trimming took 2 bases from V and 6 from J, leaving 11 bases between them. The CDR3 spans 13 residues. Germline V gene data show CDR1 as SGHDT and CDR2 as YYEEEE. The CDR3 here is CASSFGEAKTQYF. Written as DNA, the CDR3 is TGTGCCAGCAGCTTTGGGGAGGCAAAGACCCAGTACTTC.

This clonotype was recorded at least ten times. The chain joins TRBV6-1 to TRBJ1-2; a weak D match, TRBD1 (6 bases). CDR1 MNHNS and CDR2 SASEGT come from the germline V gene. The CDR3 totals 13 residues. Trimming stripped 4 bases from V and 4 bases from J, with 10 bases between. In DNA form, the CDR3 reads TGTGCCAGCAGTGCGGACAGCGCCTATGGCTACACCTTC. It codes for CASSADSAYGYTF.

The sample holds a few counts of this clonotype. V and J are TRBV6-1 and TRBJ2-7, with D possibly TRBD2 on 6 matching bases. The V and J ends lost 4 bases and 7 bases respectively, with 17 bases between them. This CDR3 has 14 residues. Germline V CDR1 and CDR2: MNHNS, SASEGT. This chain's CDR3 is CASSGYSGLREQYF. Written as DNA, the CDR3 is TGTGCCAGCAGTGGTTACAGCGGGCTAAGGGAGCAGTACTTC.

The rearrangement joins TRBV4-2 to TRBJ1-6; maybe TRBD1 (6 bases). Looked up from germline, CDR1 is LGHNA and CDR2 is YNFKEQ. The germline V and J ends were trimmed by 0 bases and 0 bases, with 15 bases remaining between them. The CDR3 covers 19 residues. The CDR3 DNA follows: TGTGCCAGCAGCCAAGATGTTGGGACAAGGAGCTCCTATAATTCACCCCTCCACTTT. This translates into CASSQDVGTRSSYNSPLHF.

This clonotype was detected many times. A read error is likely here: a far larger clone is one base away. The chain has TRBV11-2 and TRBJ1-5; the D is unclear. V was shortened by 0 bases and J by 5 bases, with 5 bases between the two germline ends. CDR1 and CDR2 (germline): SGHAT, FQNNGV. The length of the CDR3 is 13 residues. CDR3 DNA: TGTGCCAGCAGCTTAGAGCCCGATCAGCCCCAGCATTTT. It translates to CASSLEPDQPQHF.

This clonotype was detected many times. The DNA for the CDR3 is TGTGCCAGCAGTCTGACTCCCGGGACAGCCTCCTCCTACGAGCAGTACTTC. Its protein product is CASSLTPGTASSYEQYF. V is TRBV28 and J is TRBJ2-7, with 7 bases identical to TRBD1. This CDR3 spans 17 amino acids. Unmatched junction bases numbered 13, after V lost 5 bases and J lost 0 bases. From germline, CDR1 is MDHEN and CDR2 SYDVKM.

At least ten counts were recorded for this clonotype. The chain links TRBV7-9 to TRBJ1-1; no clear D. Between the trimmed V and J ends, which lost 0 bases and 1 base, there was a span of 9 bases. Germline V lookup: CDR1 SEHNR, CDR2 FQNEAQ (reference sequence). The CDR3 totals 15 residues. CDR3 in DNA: TGTGCCAGCAGCTTAGCGCCTCGCAAGAACACTGAAGCTTTCTTT. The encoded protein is CASSLAPRKNTEAFF.

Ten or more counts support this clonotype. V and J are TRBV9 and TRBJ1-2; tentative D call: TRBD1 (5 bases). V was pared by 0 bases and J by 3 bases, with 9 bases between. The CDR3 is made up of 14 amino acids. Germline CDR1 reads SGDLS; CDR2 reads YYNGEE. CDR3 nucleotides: TGTGCCAGCAGCGTAGGCTGGGGACACTATGGCTACACCTTC. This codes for CASSVGWGHYGYTF.

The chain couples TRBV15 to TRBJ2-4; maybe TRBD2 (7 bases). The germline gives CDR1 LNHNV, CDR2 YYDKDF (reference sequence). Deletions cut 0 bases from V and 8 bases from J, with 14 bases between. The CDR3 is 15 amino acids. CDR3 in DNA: TGTGCCACCAGCAGAGAGTTAGGGGGGAGGGACATTCAGTACTTC. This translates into CATSRELGGRDIQYF.

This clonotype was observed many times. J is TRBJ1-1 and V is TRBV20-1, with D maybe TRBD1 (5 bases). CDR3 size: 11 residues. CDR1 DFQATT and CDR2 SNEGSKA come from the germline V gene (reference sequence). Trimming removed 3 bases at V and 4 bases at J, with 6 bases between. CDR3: CSARTVTEAFF. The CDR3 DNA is TGCAGTGCTAGGACAGTCACTGAAGCTTTCTTT.

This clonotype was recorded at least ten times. CDR3 nucleotide sequence: TGTGCCAGCAGTTTTGGAGTGAGGTACGAGCAGTACTTC. Residues: CASSFGVRYEQYF. The chain employs TRBV28 and TRBJ2-7; D is unclear. Germline-derived CDR1 and CDR2 are MDHEN and SYDVKM. Deletions cut 3 bases from V and 4 bases from J, with 10 bases between. The CDR3 consists of 13 residues.